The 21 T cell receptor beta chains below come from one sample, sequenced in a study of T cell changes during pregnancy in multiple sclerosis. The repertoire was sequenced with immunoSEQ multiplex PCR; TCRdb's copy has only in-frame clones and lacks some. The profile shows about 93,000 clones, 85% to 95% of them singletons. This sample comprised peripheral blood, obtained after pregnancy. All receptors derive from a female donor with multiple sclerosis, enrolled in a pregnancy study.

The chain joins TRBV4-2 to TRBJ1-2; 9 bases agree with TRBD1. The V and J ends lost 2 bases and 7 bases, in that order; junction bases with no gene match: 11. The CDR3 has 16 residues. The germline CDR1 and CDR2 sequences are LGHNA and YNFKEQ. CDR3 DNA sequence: TGTGCCAGCAGCCAAAAAGATACACAGGGGGCGGGTGGCTACACCTTC. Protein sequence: CASSQKDTQGAGGYTF.

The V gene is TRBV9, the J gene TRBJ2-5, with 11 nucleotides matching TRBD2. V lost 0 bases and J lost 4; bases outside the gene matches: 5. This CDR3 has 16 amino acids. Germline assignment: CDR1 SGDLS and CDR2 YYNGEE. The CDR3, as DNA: TGTGCCAGCAGCGTAGATAGCGGGGGGGCGGGAGAGACCCAGTACTTC. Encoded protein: CASSVDSGGAGETQYF.

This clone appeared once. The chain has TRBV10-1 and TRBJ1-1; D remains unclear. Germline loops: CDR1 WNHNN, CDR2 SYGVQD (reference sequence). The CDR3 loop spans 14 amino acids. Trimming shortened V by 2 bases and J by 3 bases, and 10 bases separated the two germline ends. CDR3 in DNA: TGCGCCAGCAGTGAGACGTGGAGGGACACTGAAGCTTTCTTT. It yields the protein CASSETWRDTEAFF.

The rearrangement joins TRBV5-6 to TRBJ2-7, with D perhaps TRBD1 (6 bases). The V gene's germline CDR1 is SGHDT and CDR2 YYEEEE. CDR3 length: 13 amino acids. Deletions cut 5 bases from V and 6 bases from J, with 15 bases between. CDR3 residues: CASSPGERREQYF. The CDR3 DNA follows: TGTGCCAGCAGTCCAGGGGAAAGGCGCGAGCAGTACTTC.

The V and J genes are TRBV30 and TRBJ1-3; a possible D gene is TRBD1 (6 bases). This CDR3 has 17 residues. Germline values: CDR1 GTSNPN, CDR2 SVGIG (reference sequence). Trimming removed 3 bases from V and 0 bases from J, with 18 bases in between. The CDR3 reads CAWRLWGGRRSGNTIYF. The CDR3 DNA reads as TGTGCCTGGAGGCTCTGGGGGGGGCGCCGCTCTGGAAACACCATATATTTT.

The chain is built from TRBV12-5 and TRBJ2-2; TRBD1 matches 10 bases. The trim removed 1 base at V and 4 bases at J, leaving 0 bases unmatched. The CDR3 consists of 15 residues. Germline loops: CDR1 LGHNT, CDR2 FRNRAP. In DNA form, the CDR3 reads TGTGCTAGTGGTTTGGGGACAGGGGGCACCGGGGAGCTGTTTTTT. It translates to CASGLGTGGTGELFF. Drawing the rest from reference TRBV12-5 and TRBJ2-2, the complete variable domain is DARVTQTPRHKVTEMGQEVTMRCQPILGHNTVFWYRQTMMQGLELLAYFRNRAPLDDSGMPKDRFSAEMPDATLATLKIQPSEPRDSAVYFCASGLGTGGTGELFFGEGSRLTVL.

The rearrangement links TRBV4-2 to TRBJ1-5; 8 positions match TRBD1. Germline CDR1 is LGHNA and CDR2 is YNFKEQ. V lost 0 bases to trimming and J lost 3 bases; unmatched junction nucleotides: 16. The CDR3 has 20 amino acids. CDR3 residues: CASSQDAILSGTGPNQPQHF. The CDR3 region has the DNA TGTGCCAGCAGCCAAGATGCGATCCTATCCGGGACAGGCCCCAATCAGCCCCAGCATTTT.

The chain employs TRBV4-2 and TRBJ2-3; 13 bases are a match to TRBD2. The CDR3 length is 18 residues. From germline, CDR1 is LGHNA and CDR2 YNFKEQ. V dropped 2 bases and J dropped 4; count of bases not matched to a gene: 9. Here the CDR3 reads CASSQFQTSGGLSDTQYF. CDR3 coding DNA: TGTGCCAGCAGCCAATTCCAGACTAGCGGGGGGTTGTCAGATACGCAGTATTTT.

The CDR3 sequence is CASSLYGNGYTF. CDR3 bases: TGCGCCAGCAGCTTGTACGGTAATGGCTACACCTTC. The chain carries TRBV5-1 and TRBJ1-2; D is ambiguous. Trimming took off 1 base at V and 6 bases at J, with 7 bases between the two ends. The germline gives CDR1 SGHRS, CDR2 YFSETQ. The CDR3 runs 12 residues. The full variable domain, rest sourced from reference TRBV5-1 and TRBJ1-2, is KAGVTQTPRYLIKTRGQQVTLSCSPISGHRSVSWYQQTPGQGLQFLFEYFSETQRNKGNFPGRFSGRQFSNSRSEMNVSTLELGDSALYLCASSLYGNGYTFGSGTRLTVV.

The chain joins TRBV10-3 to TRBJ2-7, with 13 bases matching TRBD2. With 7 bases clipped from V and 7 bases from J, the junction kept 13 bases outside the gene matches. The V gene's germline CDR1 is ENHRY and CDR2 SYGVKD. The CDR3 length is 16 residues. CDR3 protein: CAITWTSGSGGLEQYF. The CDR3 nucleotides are TGTGCCATCACGTGGACTAGCGGGAGTGGGGGGTTGGAGCAGTACTTC.

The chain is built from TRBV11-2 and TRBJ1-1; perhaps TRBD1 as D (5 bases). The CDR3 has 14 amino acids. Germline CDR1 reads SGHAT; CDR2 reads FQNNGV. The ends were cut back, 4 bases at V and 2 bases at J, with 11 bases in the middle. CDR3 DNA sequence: TGTGCCAGCAGCTACGGCCAGGGTAACACTGAAGCTTTCTTT. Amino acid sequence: CASSYGQGNTEAFF.

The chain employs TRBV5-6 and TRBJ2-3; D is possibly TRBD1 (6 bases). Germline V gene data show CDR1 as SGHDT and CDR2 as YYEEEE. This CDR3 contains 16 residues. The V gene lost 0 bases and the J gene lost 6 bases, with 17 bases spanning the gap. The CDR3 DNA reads TGTGCCAGCAGCTTGGCCCCGACAGGTGGGTCGGATACGCAGTATTTT. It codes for CASSLAPTGGSDTQYF.

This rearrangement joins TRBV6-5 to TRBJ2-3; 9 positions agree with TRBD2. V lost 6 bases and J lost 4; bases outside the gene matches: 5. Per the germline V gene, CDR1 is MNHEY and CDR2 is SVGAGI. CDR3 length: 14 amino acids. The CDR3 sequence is CASSRPSGADTQYF. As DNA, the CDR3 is TGTGCCAGCAGCCGGCCTAGCGGGGCAGATACGCAGTATTTT.

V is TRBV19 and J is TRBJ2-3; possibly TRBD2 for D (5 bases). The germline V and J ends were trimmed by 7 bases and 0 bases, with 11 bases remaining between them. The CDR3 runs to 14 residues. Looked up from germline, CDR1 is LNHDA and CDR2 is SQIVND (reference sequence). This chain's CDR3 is CASTPLGSTDTQYF. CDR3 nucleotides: TGTGCCAGTACCCCACTAGGAAGCACAGATACGCAGTATTTT.

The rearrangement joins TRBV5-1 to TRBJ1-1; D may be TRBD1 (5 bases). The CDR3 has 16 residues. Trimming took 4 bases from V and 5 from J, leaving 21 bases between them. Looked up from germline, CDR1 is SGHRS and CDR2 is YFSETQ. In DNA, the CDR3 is TGCGCCAGCAGCGGGGGGTTTGAGGGAATGGGGACTGAAGCTTTCTTT. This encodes CASSGGFEGMGTEAFF.

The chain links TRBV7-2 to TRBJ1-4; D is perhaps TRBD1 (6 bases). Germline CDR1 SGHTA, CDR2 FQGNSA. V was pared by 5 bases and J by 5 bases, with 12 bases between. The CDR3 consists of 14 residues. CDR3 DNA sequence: TGTGCCAGCAGCCCGGCAGGGGTAAATGAAAAACTGTTTTTT. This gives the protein CASSPAGVNEKLFF.

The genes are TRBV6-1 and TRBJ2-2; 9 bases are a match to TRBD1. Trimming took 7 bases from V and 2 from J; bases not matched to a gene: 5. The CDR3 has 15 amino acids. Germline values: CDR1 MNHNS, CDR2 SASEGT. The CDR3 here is CASKTGQGNTGELFF. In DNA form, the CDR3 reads TGTGCCAGCAAAACGGGACAGGGCAACACCGGGGAGCTGTTTTTT.

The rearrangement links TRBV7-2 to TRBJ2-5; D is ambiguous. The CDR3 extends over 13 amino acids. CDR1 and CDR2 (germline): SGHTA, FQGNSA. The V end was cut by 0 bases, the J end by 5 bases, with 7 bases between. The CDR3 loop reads CASSLAVGETQYF. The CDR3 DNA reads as TGTGCCAGCAGCTTAGCGGTCGGTGAGACCCAGTACTTC.

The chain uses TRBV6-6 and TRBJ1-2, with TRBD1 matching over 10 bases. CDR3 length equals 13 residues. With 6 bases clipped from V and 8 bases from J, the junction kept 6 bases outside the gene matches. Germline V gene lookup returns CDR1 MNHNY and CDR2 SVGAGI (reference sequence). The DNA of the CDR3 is TGTGCCAGCAGGGGACAGGGGACGGAAGGCTACACCTTC. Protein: CASRGQGTEGYTF.

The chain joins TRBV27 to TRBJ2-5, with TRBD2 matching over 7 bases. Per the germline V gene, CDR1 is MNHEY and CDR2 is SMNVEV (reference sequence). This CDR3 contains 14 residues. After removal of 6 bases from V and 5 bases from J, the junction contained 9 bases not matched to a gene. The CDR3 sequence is CASRAGPSSETQYF. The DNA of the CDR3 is TGTGCCAGCAGAGCGGGACCTTCCTCCGAGACCCAGTACTTC.

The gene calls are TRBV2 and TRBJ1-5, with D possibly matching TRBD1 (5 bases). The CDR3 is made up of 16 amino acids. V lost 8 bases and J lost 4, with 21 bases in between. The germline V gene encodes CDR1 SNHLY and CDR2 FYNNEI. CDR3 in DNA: TGTGCCAGCCGAGGGACGTGGGGGGGGTCAAATCAGCCCCAGCATTTT. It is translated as CASRGTWGGSNQPQHF.